These T cell receptor beta chains were read from a single sample in a study of cytomegalovirus exposure and HLA in healthy donors. Measured with immunoSEQ multiplex PCR; TCRdb has only the in-frame clones, and not every one. Of under 200,000 clones listed, about four fifths are singletons. Input material: PBMCs. The origin of the receptors is a woman aged 45 to 65 in good health and CMV-seropositive. The CDR3 runs from the conserved cysteine through the conserved F or W. Each record gives: D gene, J gene, clone size, V gene, CDR3 DNA, CDR3 protein. A D gene is named only where the DNA matches it firmly. Not all rows give a size; the values are once, few, many and, for expanded clones, a class.

d_call: -; j_call: TRBJ2-7; clone_size: -; v_call: TRBV9; cdr3_nt: TGTGCCAGCAGCGTAGACGGACAACCCTACGAGCAGTACTTC; cdr3_aa: CASSVDGQPYEQYF
d_call: TRBD2; j_call: TRBJ2-7; clone_size: once; v_call: TRBV6-1; cdr3_nt: TGTGCCAGCAGTGAAAGAGGAGCGGGGGGCACCTACGAGCAGTACTTC; cdr3_aa: CASSERGAGGTYEQYF
d_call: TRBD2; j_call: TRBJ2-7; clone_size: -; v_call: TRBV7-9; cdr3_nt: TGTGCCAGCAGTTATAGCGGGATTTCCTACGAGCAGTACTTC; cdr3_aa: CASSYSGISYEQYF
d_call: -; j_call: TRBJ1-2; clone_size: -; v_call: TRBV27; cdr3_nt: TGTGCCAGCGGGGGGACGTTTGGCCTCTATGGCTACACCTTC; cdr3_aa: CASGGTFGLYGYTF
d_call: TRBD2; j_call: TRBJ2-1; clone_size: -; v_call: TRBV6-5; cdr3_nt: TGTGCCAGCAGCAGGGGACTAGCGGGAGCCAATGAGCAGTTCTTC; cdr3_aa: CASSRGLAGANEQFF
d_call: -; j_call: TRBJ2-6; clone_size: few; v_call: TRBV18; cdr3_nt: TGTGCCAGCTCGCCCAGCTCTGGGGCCAACGTCCTGACTTTC; cdr3_aa: CASSPSSGANVLTF
d_call: -; j_call: TRBJ1-1; clone_size: -; v_call: TRBV11-2; cdr3_nt: TGTGCCAGCAGCTTAGCGCGGGGGGCCAGGGTCCCGAACACTGAAGCTTTCTTT; cdr3_aa: CASSLARGARVPNTEAFF
d_call: -; j_call: TRBJ2-5; clone_size: -; v_call: TRBV10-3; cdr3_nt: TGTGCCATCAGTGCTCTGGGGGGTAAATTGGAGACCCAGTACTTC; cdr3_aa: CAISALGGKLETQYF
d_call: -; j_call: TRBJ2-2; clone_size: -; v_call: TRBV5-6; cdr3_nt: TGTGCCAGCAGCTTGGTATCGGCCGGGGAGCTGTTTTTT; cdr3_aa: CASSLVSAGELFF
d_call: -; j_call: TRBJ2-7; clone_size: -; v_call: TRBV7-2; cdr3_nt: TGTGCCAGCAGCTTGGGGGGTCTCGCTACGATCGAGCAGTACTTC; cdr3_aa: CASSLGGLATIEQYF
d_call: TRBD1; j_call: TRBJ1-1; clone_size: -; v_call: TRBV4-2; cdr3_nt: TGTGCCAGCAGCCAAGCTACTGGACAGGGGAAAGGGAGCACTGAAGCTTTCTTT; cdr3_aa: CASSQATGQGKGSTEAFF
d_call: TRBD1; j_call: TRBJ1-4; clone_size: -; v_call: TRBV7-9; cdr3_nt: TGTGCCAGCAGCGCAGGGGGGGAAAAACTGTTTTTT; cdr3_aa: CASSAGGEKLFF
d_call: -; j_call: TRBJ2-7; clone_size: few; v_call: TRBV29-1; cdr3_nt: TGCAGCGTGGCTGTGGCAGGGAGGTACGAGCAGTACTTC; cdr3_aa: CSVAVAGRYEQYF
d_call: -; j_call: TRBJ2-7; clone_size: -; v_call: TRBV7-9; cdr3_nt: TGTGCCAGCAGCTTAGCTGTCCTCTACGAGCAGTACTTC; cdr3_aa: CASSLAVLYEQYF
d_call: -; j_call: TRBJ1-5; clone_size: -; v_call: TRBV15; cdr3_nt: TGTGCCACCAGCAGCCACAGGAATAGCAATCAGCCCCAGCATTTT; cdr3_aa: CATSSHRNSNQPQHF
d_call: -; j_call: TRBJ1-1; clone_size: -; v_call: TRBV7-2; cdr3_nt: TGTGCCAGCAAAGGTCAGGAAACGAACACTGAAGCTTTCTTT; cdr3_aa: CASKGQETNTEAFF
d_call: -; j_call: TRBJ1-2; clone_size: few; v_call: TRBV28; cdr3_nt: TGTGCCAGCAGTCGGCAAGGGGGGGAAAACTATGGCTACACCTTC; cdr3_aa: CASSRQGGENYGYTF
d_call: TRBD2; j_call: TRBJ2-1; clone_size: few; v_call: TRBV2; cdr3_nt: TGTGCCAGCAGTGGACTAGCCAATGAGCAGTTCTTC; cdr3_aa: CASSGLANEQFF
d_call: -; j_call: TRBJ1-1; clone_size: -; v_call: TRBV7-2; cdr3_nt: TGTGCCAGCAGCCCCTCCGGGAGATCGCACACTGAAGCTTTCTTT; cdr3_aa: CASSPSGRSHTEAFF
d_call: -; j_call: TRBJ2-3; clone_size: -; v_call: TRBV12-5; cdr3_nt: TGTGCTAGTGGTTTAGCGGAGGGAGGAACAGATACGCAGTATTTT; cdr3_aa: CASGLAEGGTDTQYF
d_call: TRBD2; j_call: TRBJ2-5; clone_size: -; v_call: TRBV4-3; cdr3_nt: TGCGCCAGCAGCCGCCACCTCCCAGCGGGGGGGCCGGGAGAGACCCAGTACTTC; cdr3_aa: CASSRHLPAGGPGETQYF
d_call: TRBD1; j_call: TRBJ1-2; clone_size: -; v_call: TRBV7-2; cdr3_nt: TGTGCCAGCAGCCGGGACAGGTCCAGTAGGGGATATGGCTACACCTTC; cdr3_aa: CASSRDRSSRGYGYTF
d_call: -; j_call: TRBJ1-3; clone_size: -; v_call: TRBV7-3; cdr3_nt: TGTGCCAGCAGCTTCGACACGAGCTCTGGAAACACCATATATTTT; cdr3_aa: CASSFDTSSGNTIYF
d_call: TRBD2; j_call: TRBJ2-1; clone_size: -; v_call: TRBV15; cdr3_nt: TGTGCCACCAGCAGAGCCCGAGGACTAGTTAGCGGGAATGAGCAGTTCTTC; cdr3_aa: CATSRARGLVSGNEQFF
d_call: TRBD1; j_call: TRBJ1-4; clone_size: -; v_call: TRBV5-5; cdr3_nt: TGTGCCAGCAGCGGATCCGGGACAGGGGGAGAAAAACTGTTTTTT; cdr3_aa: CASSGSGTGGEKLFF
d_call: -; j_call: TRBJ2-6; clone_size: few; v_call: TRBV14; cdr3_nt: TGTGCCAGCACCCTAAACGCTGCTGGGGCCAACGTCCTGACTTTC; cdr3_aa: CASTLNAAGANVLTF
d_call: -; j_call: TRBJ1-5; clone_size: -; v_call: TRBV15; cdr3_nt: TGTGCCACCAGCAGAGATACGGATCAGCCCCAGCATTTT; cdr3_aa: CATSRDTDQPQHF
d_call: TRBD2; j_call: TRBJ2-5; clone_size: once; v_call: TRBV4-2; cdr3_nt: TGTGCCAGCAGCCCCCCCCGGGGTAGCGGGGAGACCCAGTACTTC; cdr3_aa: CASSPPRGSGETQYF
d_call: -; j_call: TRBJ1-5; clone_size: few; v_call: TRBV2; cdr3_nt: TGTGCCAGCAGTGACATCGGGGGGGATCAGCCCCAGCATTTT; cdr3_aa: CASSDIGGDQPQHF
d_call: TRBD1; j_call: TRBJ2-2; clone_size: -; v_call: TRBV19; cdr3_nt: TGTGCCAGTAACAGGGGGCCCATCGGGGAGCTGTTTTTT; cdr3_aa: CASNRGPIGELFF
d_call: -; j_call: TRBJ2-5; clone_size: few; v_call: TRBV27; cdr3_nt: TGTGCCAGCAGAACTACTGTCCAAGAGACCCAGTACTTC; cdr3_aa: CASRTTVQETQYF
d_call: -; j_call: TRBJ1-5; clone_size: -; v_call: TRBV7-5; cdr3_nt: TGTGCCAGAATCCGGGACTTCAATTGGGGTCAGCCCCAGCATTTT; cdr3_aa: CARIRDFNWGQPQHF
d_call: TRBD2; j_call: TRBJ2-1; clone_size: -; v_call: TRBV5-1; cdr3_nt: TGCGCCAGCAGCTTGCGTCAGACTAGCGGGGGGTTCAATGAGCAGTTCTTC; cdr3_aa: CASSLRQTSGGFNEQFF
d_call: TRBD2; j_call: TRBJ2-7; clone_size: -; v_call: TRBV11-2; cdr3_nt: TGTGCCAGCAGCTCCCCCCGACTAGCGGGAGACTACGAGCAGTACTTC; cdr3_aa: CASSSPRLAGDYEQYF
d_call: -; j_call: TRBJ1-2; clone_size: -; v_call: TRBV11-2; cdr3_nt: TGTGCCAGCAGCTTAGGAGGAGGGCCCCAGGGCTACACCTTC; cdr3_aa: CASSLGGGPQGYTF
d_call: -; j_call: TRBJ1-2; clone_size: -; v_call: TRBV28; cdr3_nt: TGTGCCACCACAGTTAACTATGGCTACACCTTC; cdr3_aa: CATTVNYGYTF
d_call: TRBD1; j_call: TRBJ2-7; clone_size: -; v_call: TRBV5-1; cdr3_nt: TGCGCCAGCAGCCAGAGAAGACAGGGGGCGTGGAACGAGCAGTACTTC; cdr3_aa: CASSQRRQGAWNEQYF
d_call: -; j_call: TRBJ2-5; clone_size: -; v_call: TRBV5-1; cdr3_nt: TGCGCCAGCAGCGAGGGCCTTCAAGAGACCCAGTACTTC; cdr3_aa: CASSEGLQETQYF
d_call: -; j_call: TRBJ1-2; clone_size: -; v_call: TRBV5-6; cdr3_nt: TGTGCCAGCAGCTTGGACGGGGGGGCGGACTATGGCTACACCTTC; cdr3_aa: CASSLDGGADYGYTF
d_call: -; j_call: TRBJ1-1; clone_size: few; v_call: TRBV7-9; cdr3_nt: TGTTCCAGCAGCCTGGGGGGCACTGAAGCTTTCTTT; cdr3_aa: CSSSLGGTEAFF
d_call: -; j_call: TRBJ1-2; clone_size: -; v_call: TRBV2; cdr3_nt: TGTGCCAGCAGTGAAGACACAGGGTTTAACTATGGCTACACCTTC; cdr3_aa: CASSEDTGFNYGYTF
d_call: TRBD2; j_call: TRBJ2-7; clone_size: -; v_call: TRBV28; cdr3_nt: TGTGCCAGCAGCACCCGACTAGCAGGAACCTACGAGCAGTACTTC; cdr3_aa: CASSTRLAGTYEQYF
d_call: TRBD1; j_call: TRBJ1-2; clone_size: -; v_call: TRBV7-2; cdr3_nt: TGTGCCAGCAGGCTTTTGGACAGGGATGGCTACACCTTC; cdr3_aa: CASRLLDRDGYTF
d_call: -; j_call: TRBJ2-2; clone_size: -; v_call: TRBV5-1; cdr3_nt: TGCGCCAGCAGACCCAGGCTTGGATCAACCGGGGAGCTGTTTTTT; cdr3_aa: CASRPRLGSTGELFF
d_call: -; j_call: TRBJ2-1; clone_size: -; v_call: TRBV2; cdr3_nt: TGTGCCAGCAGTCGGACAGTAAATGAGCAGTTCTTC; cdr3_aa: CASSRTVNEQFF
d_call: TRBD2; j_call: TRBJ2-7; clone_size: -; v_call: TRBV7-9; cdr3_nt: TGTTCCAGCAGCCCGACTAGCGGGAGCTTCGAGCAGTACTTC; cdr3_aa: CSSSPTSGSFEQYF
d_call: TRBD2; j_call: TRBJ2-4; clone_size: -; v_call: TRBV7-7; cdr3_nt: TGTGCTAGCAGCCCGGGGACTAGCGGGACTCAGTACTTC; cdr3_aa: CASSPGTSGTQYF
d_call: -; j_call: TRBJ1-6; clone_size: -; v_call: TRBV6-1; cdr3_nt: TGTGCCAGCAGTGACCGGGGGATGCTCAATTCACCCCTCCACTTT; cdr3_aa: CASSDRGMLNSPLHF
d_call: -; j_call: TRBJ1-5; clone_size: -; v_call: TRBV7-8; cdr3_nt: TGTGCCAGCAGCTTAGACAGGGTGGGTAATCAGCCCCAGCATTTT; cdr3_aa: CASSLDRVGNQPQHF
d_call: TRBD1; j_call: TRBJ2-4; clone_size: once; v_call: TRBV15; cdr3_nt: TGTGCCACCAGCAGAAGTAGGACAGGGGAGGAGTACTTC; cdr3_aa: CATSRSRTGEEYF
d_call: -; j_call: TRBJ2-7; clone_size: -; v_call: TRBV11-2; cdr3_nt: TGTGCCAGCAGCTTAGCGGGAAACGAGCAGTACTTC; cdr3_aa: CASSLAGNEQYF